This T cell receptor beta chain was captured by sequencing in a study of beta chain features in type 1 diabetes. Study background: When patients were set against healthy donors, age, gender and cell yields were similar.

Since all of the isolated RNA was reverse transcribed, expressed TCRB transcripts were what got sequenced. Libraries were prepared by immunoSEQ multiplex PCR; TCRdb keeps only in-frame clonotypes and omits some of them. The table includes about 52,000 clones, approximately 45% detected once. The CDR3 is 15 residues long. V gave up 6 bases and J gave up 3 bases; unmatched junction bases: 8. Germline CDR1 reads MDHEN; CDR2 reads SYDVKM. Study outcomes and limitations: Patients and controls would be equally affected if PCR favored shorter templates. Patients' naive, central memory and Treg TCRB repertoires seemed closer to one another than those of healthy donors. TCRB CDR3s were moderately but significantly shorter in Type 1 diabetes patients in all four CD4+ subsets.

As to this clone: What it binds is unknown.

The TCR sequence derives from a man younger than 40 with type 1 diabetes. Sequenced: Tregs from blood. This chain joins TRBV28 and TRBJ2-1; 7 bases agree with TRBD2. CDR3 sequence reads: CASRGPQRGYNEQFF. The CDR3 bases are TGTGCCAGCAGAGGCCCTCAGCGGGGCTACAATGAGCAGTTCTTC.